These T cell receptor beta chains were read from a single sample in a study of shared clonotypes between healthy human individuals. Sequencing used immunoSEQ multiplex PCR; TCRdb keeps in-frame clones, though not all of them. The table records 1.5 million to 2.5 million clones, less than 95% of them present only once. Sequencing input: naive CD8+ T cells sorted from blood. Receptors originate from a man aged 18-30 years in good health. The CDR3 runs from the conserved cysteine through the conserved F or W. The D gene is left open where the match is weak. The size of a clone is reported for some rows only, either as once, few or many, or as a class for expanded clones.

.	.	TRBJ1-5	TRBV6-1	CASTHLAGDGQPQHF	TGTGCCAGCACCCACTTAGCCGGGGATGGACAGCCCCAGCATTTT
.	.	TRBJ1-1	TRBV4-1	CASSPKDGDFEAFF	TGCGCCAGCAGCCCCAAGGACGGGGATTTTGAAGCTTTCTTT
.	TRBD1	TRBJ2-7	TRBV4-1	CASSQDWTGSSYEQYF	TGCGCCAGCAGCCAAGATTGGACAGGCTCATCCTACGAGCAGTACTTC
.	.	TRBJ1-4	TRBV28	CASSPRSLVGEKLFF	TGTGCCAGCAGCCCCAGATCATTGGTAGGGGAAAAACTGTTTTTT
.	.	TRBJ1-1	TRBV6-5	CASSYSIGEKNTEAFF	TGTGCCAGCAGTTACTCCATCGGCGAAAAAAACACTGAAGCTTTCTTT
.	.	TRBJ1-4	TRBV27	CASSLALATNEKLFF	TGTGCCAGCAGTTTAGCACTTGCAACTAATGAAAAACTGTTTTTT
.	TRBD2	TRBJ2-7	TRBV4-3	CASSQGLAGLYEQYF	TGCGCCAGCAGCCAGGGACTAGCGGGGCTCTACGAGCAGTACTTC
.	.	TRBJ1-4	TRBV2	CASRKGVWKETNEKLFF	TGTGCCAGCAGGAAGGGGGTATGGAAAGAAACTAATGAAAAACTGTTTTTT
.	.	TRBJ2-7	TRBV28	CASSLFSSYEQYF	TGTGCCAGCAGTCTCTTTAGCTCCTACGAGCAGTACTTC
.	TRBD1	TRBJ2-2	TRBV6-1	CASSETTGAGELFF	TGTGCCAGCAGTGAAACTACAGGGGCCGGGGAGCTGTTTTTT
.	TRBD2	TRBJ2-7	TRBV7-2	CASSETSGPSYEQYF	TGTGCCAGCAGCGAAACTAGCGGGCCTTCCTACGAGCAGTACTTC
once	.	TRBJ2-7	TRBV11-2	CASSLLSSYEQYF	TGTGCCAGCAGCTTACTGAGCTCCTACGAGCAGTACTTC
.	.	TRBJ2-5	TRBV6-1	CASRTRGNIQETQYF	TGTGCCAGCAGGACCAGGGGAAACATCCAAGAGACCCAGTACTTC
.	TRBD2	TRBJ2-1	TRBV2	CASSEGLAGYNEQFF	TGTGCCAGCAGTGAAGGCCTAGCGGGGTACAATGAGCAGTTCTTC